This T cell receptor beta chain was captured by sequencing in a study of cytomegalovirus exposure and HLA in healthy donors. General study results and limits: The classifier reportedly diagnosed cytomegalovirus status with high sensitivity and specificity. HLA alleles were associated with fewer than 20,000 TCR beta sequences in a later analysis at 0.05 false discovery rate. The study assumed roughly uniform donor sequencing depth for presence/absence analyses.

Deletions cut 5 bases from V and 1 base from J, with 12 bases between. Germline V CDR1 and CDR2: LNHNV, YYDKDF (reference sequence). This CDR3 has 14 amino acids. The PCR contained 60 Vbeta and 13 Jbeta primers. Data came from immunoSEQ multiplex PCR; TCRdb stores just in-frame clones and leaves some out. This table holds 120,000 or so clones, about 80% found once. Every donor was a healthy person donating bone marrow. About this clone: No antigen is known for it.

This clonotype was obtained from a woman aged 50 to 60 in good health and CMV-seropositive. The sequencing sample was made of PBMCs. The J gene is TRBJ2-7, the V gene TRBV15; possible D gene TRBD1, 6 bases. The CDR3 protein is CATSPEQGSYEQYF. The CDR3 coding sequence is TGTGCCACCAGCCCCGAACAGGGTTCCTACGAGCAGTACTTC.